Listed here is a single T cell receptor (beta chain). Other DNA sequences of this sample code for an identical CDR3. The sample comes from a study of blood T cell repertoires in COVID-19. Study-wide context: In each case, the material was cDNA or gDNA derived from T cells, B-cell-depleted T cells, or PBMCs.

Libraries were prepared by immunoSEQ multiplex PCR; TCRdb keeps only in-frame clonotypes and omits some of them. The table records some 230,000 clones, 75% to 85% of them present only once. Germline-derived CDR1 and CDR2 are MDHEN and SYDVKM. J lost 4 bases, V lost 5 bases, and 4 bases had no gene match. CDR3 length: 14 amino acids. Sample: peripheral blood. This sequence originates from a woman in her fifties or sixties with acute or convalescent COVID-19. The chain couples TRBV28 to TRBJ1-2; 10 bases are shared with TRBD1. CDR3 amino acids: CASSPGQGIYGYTF. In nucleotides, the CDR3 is TGTGCCAGCAGTCCGGGACAGGGGATCTATGGCTACACCTTC.